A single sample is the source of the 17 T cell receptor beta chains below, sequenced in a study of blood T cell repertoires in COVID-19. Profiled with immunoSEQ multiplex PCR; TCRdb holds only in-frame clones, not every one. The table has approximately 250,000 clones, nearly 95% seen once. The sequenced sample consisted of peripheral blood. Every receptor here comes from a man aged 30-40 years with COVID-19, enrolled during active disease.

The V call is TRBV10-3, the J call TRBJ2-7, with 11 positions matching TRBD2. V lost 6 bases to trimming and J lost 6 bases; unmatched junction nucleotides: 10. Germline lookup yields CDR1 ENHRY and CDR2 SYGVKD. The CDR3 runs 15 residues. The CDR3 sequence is CAIRIAGGLLSEQYF. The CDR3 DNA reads TGTGCCATCAGAATAGCGGGGGGGCTCCTTTCCGAGCAGTACTTC.

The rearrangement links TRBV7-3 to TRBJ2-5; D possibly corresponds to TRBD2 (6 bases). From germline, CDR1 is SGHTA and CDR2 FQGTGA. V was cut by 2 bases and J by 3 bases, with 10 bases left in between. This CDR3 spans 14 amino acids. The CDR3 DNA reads TGTGCCAGCAGCTTACACGGCGGGGAAGAGACCCAGTACTTC. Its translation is CASSLHGGEETQYF.

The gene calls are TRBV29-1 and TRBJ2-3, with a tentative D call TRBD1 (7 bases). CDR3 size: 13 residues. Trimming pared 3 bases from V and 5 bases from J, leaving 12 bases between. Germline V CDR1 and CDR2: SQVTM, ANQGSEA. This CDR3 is CSVEEGARDTQYF. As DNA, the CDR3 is TGCAGCGTTGAGGAGGGGGCACGAGATACGCAGTATTTT.

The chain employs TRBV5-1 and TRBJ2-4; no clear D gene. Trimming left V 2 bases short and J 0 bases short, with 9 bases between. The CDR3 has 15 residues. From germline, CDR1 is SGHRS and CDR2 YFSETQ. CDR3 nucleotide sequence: TGCGCCAGCAGCTTTTCGAGTCTAGCCAAAAACATTCAGTACTTC. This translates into CASSFSSLAKNIQYF.

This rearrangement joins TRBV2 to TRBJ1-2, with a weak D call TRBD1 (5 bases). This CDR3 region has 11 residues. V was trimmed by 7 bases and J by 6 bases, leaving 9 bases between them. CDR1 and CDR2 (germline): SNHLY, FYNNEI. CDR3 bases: TGTGCCAGCAACCGCAGGGATGGCTACACCTTC. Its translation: CASNRRDGYTF.

The CDR3 DNA reads TGCGCCAGCAGCTTTACAGGTCGGAACACTGAAGCTTTCTTT. It specifies CASSFTGRNTEAFF. The V call is TRBV5-1, the J call TRBJ1-1, with D perhaps TRBD1 (5 bases). Per the germline V gene, CDR1 is SGHRS and CDR2 is YFSETQ. V was clipped by 2 bases and J by 1 base, with 9 bases between them. The CDR3 has 14 residues.

The DNA for the CDR3 is TGTGCCAGCAGTCCAACAGGGGATCAGCCCCAGCATTTT. This codes for CASSPTGDQPQHF. The J gene is TRBJ1-5, the V gene TRBV7-9, with 7 bases fitting TRBD1. V dropped 6 bases and J dropped 5; count of bases not matched to a gene: 4. The CDR3 loop spans 13 amino acids. Germline V lookup: CDR1 SEHNR, CDR2 FQNEAQ (reference sequence). The variable domain in full, completed from reference TRBV7-9 and TRBJ1-5, reads DTGVSQNPRHKITKRGQNVTFRCDPISEHNRLYWYRQTLGQGPEFLTYFQNEAQLEKSRLLSDRFSAERPKGSFSTLEIQRTEQGDSAMYLCASSPTGDQPQHFGDGTRLSIL.

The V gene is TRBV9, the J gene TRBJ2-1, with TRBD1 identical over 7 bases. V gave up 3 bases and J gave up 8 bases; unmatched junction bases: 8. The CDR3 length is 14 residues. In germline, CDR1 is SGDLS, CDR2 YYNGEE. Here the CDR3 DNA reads TGTGCCAGCAGCGGCGGACAGGCGGGTGATGAGCAGTTCTTC. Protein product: CASSGGQAGDEQFF.

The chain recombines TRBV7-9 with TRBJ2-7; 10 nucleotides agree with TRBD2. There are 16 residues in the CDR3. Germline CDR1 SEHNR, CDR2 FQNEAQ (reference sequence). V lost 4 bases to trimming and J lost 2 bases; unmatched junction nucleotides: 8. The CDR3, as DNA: TGTGCCAGCAGCTCTAATAGCGGGGGGCTAACCTACGAGCAGTACTTC. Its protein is CASSSNSGGLTYEQYF. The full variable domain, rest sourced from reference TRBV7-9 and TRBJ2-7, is DTGVSQNPRHKITKRGQNVTFRCDPISEHNRLYWYRQTLGQGPEFLTYFQNEAQLEKSRLLSDRFSAERPKGSFSTLEIQRTEQGDSAMYLCASSSNSGGLTYEQYFGPGTRLTVT.

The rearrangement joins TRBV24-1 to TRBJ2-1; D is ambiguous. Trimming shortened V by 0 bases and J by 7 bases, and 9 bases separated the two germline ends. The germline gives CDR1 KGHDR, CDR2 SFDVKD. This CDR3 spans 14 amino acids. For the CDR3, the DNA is TGTGCCACCAGTGATTTGCCGCCCAGGAATGAGCAGTTCTTC. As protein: CATSDLPPRNEQFF.

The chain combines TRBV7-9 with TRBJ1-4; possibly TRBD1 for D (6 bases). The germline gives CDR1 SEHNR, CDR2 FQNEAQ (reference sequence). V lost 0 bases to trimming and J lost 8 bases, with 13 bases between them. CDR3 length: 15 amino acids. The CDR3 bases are TGTGCCAGCAGCTTAGCGCGGGGGGCCCAGGAAAAACTGTTTTTT. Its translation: CASSLARGAQEKLFF.

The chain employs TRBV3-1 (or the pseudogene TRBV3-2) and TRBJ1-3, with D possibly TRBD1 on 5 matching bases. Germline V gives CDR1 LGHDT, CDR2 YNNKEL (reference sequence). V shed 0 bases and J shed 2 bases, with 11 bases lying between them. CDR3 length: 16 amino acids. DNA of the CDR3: TGTGCCAGCAGCCAAGATGGTGGACAACCTGGAAACACCATATATTTT. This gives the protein CASSQDGGQPGNTIYF.

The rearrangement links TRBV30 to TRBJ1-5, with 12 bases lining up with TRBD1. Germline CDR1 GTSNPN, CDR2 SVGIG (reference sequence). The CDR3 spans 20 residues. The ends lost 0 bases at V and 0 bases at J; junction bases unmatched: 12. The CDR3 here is CAWSVPQPGDRGLSNQPQHF. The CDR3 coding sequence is TGTGCCTGGAGTGTTCCCCAACCGGGGGACAGGGGGCTTAGCAATCAGCCCCAGCATTTT.

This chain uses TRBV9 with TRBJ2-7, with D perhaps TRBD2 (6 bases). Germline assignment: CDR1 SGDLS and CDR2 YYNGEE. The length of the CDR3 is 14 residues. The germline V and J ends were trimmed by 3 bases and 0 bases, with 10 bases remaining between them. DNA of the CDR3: TGTGCCAGCAGCGAGTCCGGGGGCTCCTACGAGCAGTACTTC. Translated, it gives CASSESGGSYEQYF.

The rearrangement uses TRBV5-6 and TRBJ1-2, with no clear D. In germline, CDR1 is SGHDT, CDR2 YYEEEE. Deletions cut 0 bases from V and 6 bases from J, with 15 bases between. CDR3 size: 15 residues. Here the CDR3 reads CASSLGGSGINGYTF. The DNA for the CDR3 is TGTGCCAGCAGCTTGGGAGGTTCGGGGATTAATGGCTACACCTTC.

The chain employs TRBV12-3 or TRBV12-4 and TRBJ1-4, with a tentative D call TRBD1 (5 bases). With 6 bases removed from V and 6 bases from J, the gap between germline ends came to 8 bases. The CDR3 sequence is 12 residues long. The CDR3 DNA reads TGTGCCAGCAGACGGGGGGATGAAAAACTGTTTTTT. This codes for CASRRGDEKLFF.

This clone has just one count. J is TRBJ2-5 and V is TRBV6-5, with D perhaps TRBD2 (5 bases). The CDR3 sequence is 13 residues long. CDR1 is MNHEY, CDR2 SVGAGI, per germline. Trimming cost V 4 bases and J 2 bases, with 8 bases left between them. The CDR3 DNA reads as TGTGCCAGCAGTTTGACTAAACAAGAGACCCAGTACTTC. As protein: CASSLTKQETQYF.